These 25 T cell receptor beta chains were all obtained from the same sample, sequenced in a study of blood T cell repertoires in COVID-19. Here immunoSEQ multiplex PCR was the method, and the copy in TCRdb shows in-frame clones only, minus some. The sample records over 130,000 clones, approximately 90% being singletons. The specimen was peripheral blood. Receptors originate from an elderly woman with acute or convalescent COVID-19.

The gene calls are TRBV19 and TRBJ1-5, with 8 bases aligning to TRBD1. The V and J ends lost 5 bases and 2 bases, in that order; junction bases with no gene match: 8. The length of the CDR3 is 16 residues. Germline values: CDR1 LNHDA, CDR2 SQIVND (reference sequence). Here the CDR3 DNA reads TGTGCCAGTAGTGTCAGGGGGCCGGGGGGCAATCAGCCCCAGCATTTT. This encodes CASSVRGPGGNQPQHF.

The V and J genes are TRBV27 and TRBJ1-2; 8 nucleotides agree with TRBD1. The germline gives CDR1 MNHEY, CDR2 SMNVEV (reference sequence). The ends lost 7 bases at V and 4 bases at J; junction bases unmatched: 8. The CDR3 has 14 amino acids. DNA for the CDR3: TGTGCCAGCAAGAGTACAGGGGGAGGCTATGGCTACACCTTC. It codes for CASKSTGGGYGYTF.

CDR3 nucleotide sequence: TGTGCCAGCAGCCAAGGGACAGGGGGCTCTTTCGAGCAGTACTTC. As protein: CASSQGTGGSFEQYF. The chain carries TRBV14 and TRBJ2-7; the match to TRBD1 covers 11 bases. Per germline, CDR1 SGHDN and CDR2 FVKESK. The CDR3 has 15 amino acids. V shed 1 base and J 6 bases; nucleotides not matched to a gene: 5. The full variable domain, in which reference TRBV14 and TRBJ2-7 provide the parts outside the CDR3, is EAGVTQFPSHSVIEKGQTVTLRCDPISGHDNLYWYRRVMGKEIKFLLHFVKESKQDESGMPNNRFLAERTGGTYSTLKVQPAELEDSGVYFCASSQGTGGSFEQYFGPGTRLTVT.

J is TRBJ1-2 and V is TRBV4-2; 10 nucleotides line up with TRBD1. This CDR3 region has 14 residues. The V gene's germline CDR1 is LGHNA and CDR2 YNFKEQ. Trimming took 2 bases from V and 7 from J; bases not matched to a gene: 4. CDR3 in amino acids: CASSQWTGGGGYTF. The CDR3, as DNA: TGTGCCAGCAGCCAATGGACAGGGGGGGGTGGCTACACCTTC.

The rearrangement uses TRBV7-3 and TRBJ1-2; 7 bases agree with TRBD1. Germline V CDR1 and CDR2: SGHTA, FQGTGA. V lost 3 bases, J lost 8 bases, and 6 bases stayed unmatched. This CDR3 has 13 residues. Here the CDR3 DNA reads TGTGCCAGCAGCTTTCACAGGGGAGACGGCTACACCTTC. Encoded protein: CASSFHRGDGYTF.

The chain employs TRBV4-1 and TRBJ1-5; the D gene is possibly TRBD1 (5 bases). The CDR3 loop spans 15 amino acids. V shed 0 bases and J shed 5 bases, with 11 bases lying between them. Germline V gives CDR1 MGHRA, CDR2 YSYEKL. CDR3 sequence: CASSQEGRVDQPQHF. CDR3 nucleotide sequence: TGCGCCAGCAGCCAAGAGGGCAGGGTTGATCAGCCCCAGCATTTT.

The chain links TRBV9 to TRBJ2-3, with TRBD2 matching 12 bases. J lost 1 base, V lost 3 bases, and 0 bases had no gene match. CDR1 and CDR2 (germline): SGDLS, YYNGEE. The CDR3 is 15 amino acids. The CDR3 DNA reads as TGTGCCAGCAGCGCTAGCGGGGGGGGCACAGATACGCAGTATTTT. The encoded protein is CASSASGGGTDTQYF.

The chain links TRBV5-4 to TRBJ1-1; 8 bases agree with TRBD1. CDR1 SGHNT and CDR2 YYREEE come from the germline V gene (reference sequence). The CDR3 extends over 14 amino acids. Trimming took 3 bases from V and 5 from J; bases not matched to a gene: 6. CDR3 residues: CASSSQGGRTEAFF. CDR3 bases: TGTGCCAGCAGCTCACAGGGGGGGCGTACTGAAGCTTTCTTT.

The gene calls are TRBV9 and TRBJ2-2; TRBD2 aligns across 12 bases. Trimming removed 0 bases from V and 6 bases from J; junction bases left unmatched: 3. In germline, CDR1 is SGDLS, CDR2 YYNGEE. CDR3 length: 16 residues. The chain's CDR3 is CASSVVASGGAGELFF. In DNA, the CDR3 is TGTGCCAGCAGCGTAGTGGCTAGCGGGGGGGCCGGGGAGCTGTTTTTT.

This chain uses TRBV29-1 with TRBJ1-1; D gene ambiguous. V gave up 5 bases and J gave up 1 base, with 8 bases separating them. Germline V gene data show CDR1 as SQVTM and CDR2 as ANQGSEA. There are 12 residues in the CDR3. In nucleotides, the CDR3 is TGCAGCGTTCCAGGCCGGAACACTGAAGCTTTCTTT. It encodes CSVPGRNTEAFF.

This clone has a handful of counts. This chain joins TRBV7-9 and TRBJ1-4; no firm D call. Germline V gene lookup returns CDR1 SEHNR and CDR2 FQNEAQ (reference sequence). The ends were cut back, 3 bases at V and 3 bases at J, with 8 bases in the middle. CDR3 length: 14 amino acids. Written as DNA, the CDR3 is TGTGCCAGCAGCTTCGCAGGCTCTAATGAAAAACTGTTTTTT. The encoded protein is CASSFAGSNEKLFF.

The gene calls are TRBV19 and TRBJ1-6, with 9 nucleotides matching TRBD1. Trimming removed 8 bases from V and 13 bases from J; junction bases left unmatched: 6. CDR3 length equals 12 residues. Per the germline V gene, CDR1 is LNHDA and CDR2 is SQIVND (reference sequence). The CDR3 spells CASADRGVPLHF. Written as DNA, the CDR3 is TGTGCCAGTGCGGACAGGGGAGTTCCCCTCCACTTT.

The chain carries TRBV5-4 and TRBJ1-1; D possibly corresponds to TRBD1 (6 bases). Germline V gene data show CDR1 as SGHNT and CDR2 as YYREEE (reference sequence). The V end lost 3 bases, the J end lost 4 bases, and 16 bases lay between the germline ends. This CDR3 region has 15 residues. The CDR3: CASSSAGGVGTEAFF. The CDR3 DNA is TGTGCCAGCAGCTCAGCTGGGGGCGTGGGCACTGAAGCTTTCTTT.

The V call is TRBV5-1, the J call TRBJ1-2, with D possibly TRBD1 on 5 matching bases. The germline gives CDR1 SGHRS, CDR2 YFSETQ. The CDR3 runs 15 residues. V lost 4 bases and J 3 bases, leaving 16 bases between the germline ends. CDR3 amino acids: CASSRVIGGDYGYTF. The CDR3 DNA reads TGCGCCAGCAGCCGGGTAATCGGGGGAGACTATGGCTACACCTTC.

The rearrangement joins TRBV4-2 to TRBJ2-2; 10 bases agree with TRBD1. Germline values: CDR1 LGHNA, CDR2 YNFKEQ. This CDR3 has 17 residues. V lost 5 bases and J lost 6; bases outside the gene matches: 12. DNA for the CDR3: TGTGCCAGCAGCTCGGAAGTAGGACAGGGGGGCGCCGGGGAGCTGTTTTTT. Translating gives CASSSEVGQGGAGELFF.

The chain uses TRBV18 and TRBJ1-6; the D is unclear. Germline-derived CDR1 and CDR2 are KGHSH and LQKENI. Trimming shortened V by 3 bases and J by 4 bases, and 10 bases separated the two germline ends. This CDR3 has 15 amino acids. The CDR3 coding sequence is TGTGCCAGCTCACCCACCGGGGATTATAATTCACCCCTCCACTTT. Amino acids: CASSPTGDYNSPLHF.

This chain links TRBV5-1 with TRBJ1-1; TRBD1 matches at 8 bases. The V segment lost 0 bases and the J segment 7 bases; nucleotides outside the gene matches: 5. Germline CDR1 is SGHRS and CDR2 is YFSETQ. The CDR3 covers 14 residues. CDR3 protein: CASSLVTGVVEAFF. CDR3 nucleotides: TGCGCCAGCAGCTTGGTGACAGGGGTTGTTGAAGCTTTCTTT.

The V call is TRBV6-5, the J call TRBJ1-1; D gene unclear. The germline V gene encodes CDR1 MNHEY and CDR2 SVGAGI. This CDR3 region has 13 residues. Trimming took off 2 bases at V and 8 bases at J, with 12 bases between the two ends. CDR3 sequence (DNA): TGTGCCAGCAGTTACATAGAGGCTACCGAAGCTTTCTTT. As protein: CASSYIEATEAFF.

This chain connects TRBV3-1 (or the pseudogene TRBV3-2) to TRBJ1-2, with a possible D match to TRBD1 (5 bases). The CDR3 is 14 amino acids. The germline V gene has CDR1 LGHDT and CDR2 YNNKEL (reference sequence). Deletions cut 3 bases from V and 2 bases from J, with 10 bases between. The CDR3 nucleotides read TGTGCCAGCAGCCATGTTACAGGAAACTATGGCTACACCTTC. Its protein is CASSHVTGNYGYTF.

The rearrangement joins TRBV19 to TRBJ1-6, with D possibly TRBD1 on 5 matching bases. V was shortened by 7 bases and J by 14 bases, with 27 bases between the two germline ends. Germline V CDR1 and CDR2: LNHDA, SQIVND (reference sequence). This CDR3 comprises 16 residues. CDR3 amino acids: CASTTYGRGGRSTLHF. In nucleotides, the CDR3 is TGTGCCAGTACCACTTATGGCCGGGGGGGAAGGTCGACCCTCCACTTT. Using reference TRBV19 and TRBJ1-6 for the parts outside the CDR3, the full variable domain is DGGITQSPKYLFRKEGQNVTLSCEQNLNHDAMYWYRQDPGQGLRLIYYSQIVNDFQKGDIAEGYSVSREKKESFPLTVTSAQKNPTAFYLCASTTYGRGGRSTLHFGNGTRLTVT.

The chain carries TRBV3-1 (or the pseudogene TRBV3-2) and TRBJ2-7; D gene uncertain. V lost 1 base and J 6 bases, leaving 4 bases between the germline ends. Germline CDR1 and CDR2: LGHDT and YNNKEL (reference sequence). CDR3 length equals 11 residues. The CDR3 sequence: CASSQGGEQYF. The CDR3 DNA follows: TGTGCCAGCAGCCAAGGAGGCGAGCAGTACTTC.

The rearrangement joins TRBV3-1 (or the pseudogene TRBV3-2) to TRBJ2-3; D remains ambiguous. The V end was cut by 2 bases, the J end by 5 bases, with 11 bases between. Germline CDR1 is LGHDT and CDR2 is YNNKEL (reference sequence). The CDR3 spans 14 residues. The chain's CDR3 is CASSQSASGDTQYF. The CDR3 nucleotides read TGTGCCAGCAGCCAAAGCGCTAGTGGAGATACGCAGTATTTT.

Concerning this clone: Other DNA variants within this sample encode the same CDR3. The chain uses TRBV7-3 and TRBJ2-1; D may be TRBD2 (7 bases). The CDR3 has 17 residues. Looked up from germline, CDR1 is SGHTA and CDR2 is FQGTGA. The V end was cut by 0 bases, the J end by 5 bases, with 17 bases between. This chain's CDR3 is CASSLTGGGRTNNEQFF. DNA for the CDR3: TGTGCCAGCAGCTTAACGGGCGGGGGCAGAACAAACAATGAGCAGTTCTTC.

CDR3 bases: TGTGCCAGCAGCGCTTCGGGGGGTGGCAATCAGCCCCAGCATTTT. Residues: CASSASGGGNQPQHF. The gene calls are TRBV9 and TRBJ1-5, with D possibly being TRBD1 (5 bases). The ends were cut back, 3 bases at V and 2 bases at J, with 12 bases in the middle. The germline CDR1 and CDR2 sequences are SGDLS and YYNGEE. This CDR3 spans 15 amino acids.

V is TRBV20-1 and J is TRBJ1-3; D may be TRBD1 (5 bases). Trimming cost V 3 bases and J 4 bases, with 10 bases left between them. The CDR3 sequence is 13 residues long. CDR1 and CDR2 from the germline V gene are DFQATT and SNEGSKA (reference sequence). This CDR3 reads CSASRGVGNTIYF. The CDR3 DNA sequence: TGCAGTGCTAGTCGGGGGGTGGGAAACACCATATATTTT.